This TCR beta chain originates from a study of blood T cell repertoires in COVID-19. Study in general: COVID-19 samples collected from the United States, Italy and Spain covered acute and convalescent phases. In each case, the material was cDNA or gDNA derived from T cells, B-cell-depleted T cells, or PBMCs.

Up to 2 weeks before entering the study, exposed participants had met a COVID-19 case. Some clones are missing from TCRdb's copy, which holds only in-frame ones; the method was immunoSEQ multiplex PCR. This table holds about 190,000 clones, less than 90% found once. Sequencing input: PBMCs or T cells enriched from blood (not recorded which). The clonotype originates from a woman aged 25-40 years who had been exposed to COVID-19.

Here the CDR3 DNA reads TGTGCCAGCAGCGAGGGGTCGGGGGAAGCCGGGGAGCTGTTTTTT. This sequence encodes CASSEGSGEAGELFF. The chain has TRBV9 and TRBJ2-2; possibly TRBD2 for D (6 bases). V was cut by 3 bases and J by 6 bases, with 15 bases left in between. Per the germline V gene, CDR1 is SGDLS and CDR2 is YYNGEE. The CDR3 runs 15 residues.